These 27 T cell receptor beta chains were all obtained from the same sample, sequenced in a study of blood T cell repertoires in COVID-19. Generated by immunoSEQ multiplex PCR, the TCRdb table keeps only in-frame clones and is missing some. The table shows about 190,000 clones, with approximately 80% occurring only once. Sequencing was done on a sample of peripheral blood. The receptors stem from a human donor in a cohort sampled during active COVID-19.

The chain couples TRBV10-3 to TRBJ1-2; 8 bases line up with TRBD1. The CDR3 totals 15 residues. V dropped 6 bases and J dropped 1; count of bases not matched to a gene: 7. Germline CDR1 and CDR2: ENHRY and SYGVKD. CDR3 protein: CAIRTTGDVNYGYTF. The CDR3, as DNA: TGTGCCATCAGGACGACAGGGGATGTTAACTATGGCTACACCTTC.

The chain recombines TRBV7-2 with TRBJ2-6; D gene unclear. Per the germline V gene, CDR1 is SGHTA and CDR2 is FQGNSA. This CDR3 has 16 residues. V dropped 5 bases and J dropped 5 bases, with 16 bases sitting between them. The CDR3 loop is CASSPELSGWANVLTF. Here the CDR3 DNA reads TGTGCCAGCAGCCCCGAGTTGTCCGGTTGGGCCAACGTCCTGACTTTC.

The chain couples TRBV6-5 to TRBJ1-5; D unresolved. The CDR3 sequence is 15 residues long. The germline V and J ends were trimmed by 0 bases and 3 bases, with 9 bases remaining between them. Germline loops: CDR1 MNHEY, CDR2 SVGAGI. The CDR3 coding sequence is TGTGCCAGCAGTTACTCGGCGGCAAACAATCAGCCCCAGCATTTT. Translating it yields CASSYSAANNQPQHF.

The chain recombines TRBV28 with TRBJ2-5; TRBD1 agrees at 12 bases. This CDR3 is built from 14 residues. Germline values: CDR1 MDHEN, CDR2 SYDVKM. V lost 6 bases, J lost 5 bases, and 4 bases stayed unmatched. Here the CDR3 reads CASRGTGGLETQYF. The CDR3 DNA sequence: TGTGCCAGCAGAGGGACAGGGGGCTTGGAGACCCAGTACTTC.

This clone was seen once. The V and J genes are TRBV7-2 and TRBJ1-1; possible D gene TRBD1, 5 bases. Trimming pared 4 bases from V and 0 bases from J, leaving 9 bases between. Germline-derived CDR1 and CDR2 are SGHTA and FQGNSA. The CDR3 is 14 amino acids. The CDR3 DNA follows: TGTGCCAGCAGCTCGGACATGCTGAACACTGAAGCTTTCTTT. Translated, it gives CASSSDMLNTEAFF.

The chain combines TRBV6-2 or TRBV6-3 with TRBJ1-1; 7 nucleotides agree with TRBD1. CDR1 is MNHEY, CDR2 SVGEGT, per germline. V dropped 4 bases and J dropped 7; count of bases not matched to a gene: 6. The length of the CDR3 is 13 residues. DNA for the CDR3: TGTGCCAGCAGTTTGGGACAGCAGATTGAAGCTTTCTTT. Its protein is CASSLGQQIEAFF.

This clone appeared once. The V call is TRBV29-1, the J call TRBJ2-5; D is perhaps TRBD1 (6 bases). The CDR3 spans 15 residues. The V and J ends lost 2 bases and 3 bases respectively, with 16 bases between them. Germline loops: CDR1 SQVTM, CDR2 ANQGSEA. This CDR3 reads CSVEFLTGLEETQYF. The DNA of the CDR3 is TGCAGCGTTGAATTCCTAACAGGGTTAGAAGAGACCCAGTACTTC.

The V call is TRBV19, the J call TRBJ1-5; 8 bases are shared with TRBD1. Germline CDR1 and CDR2: LNHDA and SQIVND (reference sequence). The J segment lost 6 bases and the V segment lost 6 bases, leaving 10 bases of the junction unmatched. This CDR3 is built from 15 residues. The DNA for the CDR3 is TGTGCCAGTAGCCGCAGAGACAGGGGAACTCAGCCCCAGCATTTT. Protein: CASSRRDRGTQPQHF.

This clone was picked up a small number of times. The genes are TRBV19 and TRBJ1-5, with TRBD1 as a possible D gene (5 bases). The germline V and J ends were trimmed by 2 bases and 5 bases, with 7 bases remaining between them. The CDR3 is made up of 13 amino acids. Germline loops: CDR1 LNHDA, CDR2 SQIVND (reference sequence). CDR3 bases: TGTGCCAGTAGTATACAGGGTTATCAGCCCCAGCATTTT. Translated, it gives CASSIQGYQPQHF.

This chain uses TRBV5-6 with TRBJ1-4; TRBD1 agrees at 9 bases. Per the germline V gene, CDR1 is SGHDT and CDR2 is YYEEEE. The CDR3 length is 14 residues. The ends lost 6 bases at V and 8 bases at J; junction bases unmatched: 8. The CDR3 spells CASTSSGTGEKLFF. CDR3 nucleotide sequence: TGTGCCAGCACCTCTTCAGGGACAGGGGAAAAACTGTTTTTT.

V and J are TRBV9 and TRBJ1-1, with unresolved D. The CDR3 spans 13 residues. The V and J ends lost 1 base and 0 bases respectively, with 4 bases between them. In germline, CDR1 is SGDLS, CDR2 YYNGEE. CDR3 residues: CASSVLMNTEAFF. DNA for the CDR3: TGTGCCAGCAGCGTACTTATGAACACTGAAGCTTTCTTT.

The rearrangement joins TRBV14 to TRBJ2-7; D possibly corresponds to TRBD1 (5 bases). This CDR3 has 15 residues. The V and J ends lost 1 base and 0 bases respectively, with 10 bases between them. Germline CDR1 reads SGHDN; CDR2 reads FVKESK. This CDR3 reads CASSQGTNFSYEQYF. As DNA, the CDR3 is TGTGCCAGCAGCCAAGGGACAAACTTCTCCTACGAGCAGTACTTC.

V usage is TRBV7-9 and J usage is TRBJ2-1; 8 bases align to TRBD2. The germline V gene encodes CDR1 SEHNR and CDR2 FQNEAQ (reference sequence). The CDR3 consists of 15 residues. J lost 4 bases, V lost 5 bases, and 7 bases had no gene match. CDR3 nucleotide sequence: TGTGCCAGCAGCCCTACTGCTAGCGGGTACAATGAGCAGTTCTTC. Residues: CASSPTASGYNEQFF.

The genes are TRBV12-3 or TRBV12-4 and TRBJ2-3; the D is unclear. The V end was cut by 3 bases, the J end by 4 bases, with 8 bases between. The CDR3 covers 13 residues. The CDR3 spells CASSFTGSDTQYF. In DNA, the CDR3 is TGTGCCAGCAGTTTTACGGGTTCAGATACGCAGTATTTT.

The CDR3 reads CAWSVDSGGETQYF. The CDR3 DNA follows: TGTGCCTGGAGTGTCGACTCGGGGGGAGAGACCCAGTACTTC. The rearrangement uses TRBV30 and TRBJ2-5, with TRBD2 matching over 7 bases. This CDR3 is built from 14 residues. Germline-derived CDR1 and CDR2 are GTSNPN and SVGIG (reference sequence). Unmatched junction bases numbered 5, after V lost 0 bases and J lost 4 bases.

V gene TRBV3-1 (or the pseudogene TRBV3-2) combines with J gene TRBJ2-5; 8 positions match TRBD2. The CDR3 runs 16 residues. Germline CDR1 LGHDT, CDR2 YNNKEL (reference sequence). Trimming at V came to 1 base and at J to 1 base, leaving 5 bases not matched to a gene. As DNA, the CDR3 is TGTGCCAGCAGCCAAGTTCGGGCGGGAGGCCAAGAGACCCAGTACTTC. Protein product: CASSQVRAGGQETQYF.

The chain has TRBV28 and TRBJ1-2; tentative D call: TRBD1 (5 bases). Trimming pared 3 bases from V and 1 base from J, leaving 12 bases between. The CDR3 spans 15 residues. Per the germline V gene, CDR1 is MDHEN and CDR2 is SYDVKM. CDR3 amino acids: CASSFPSGNNYGYTF. CDR3 sequence (DNA): TGTGCCAGCAGTTTTCCTTCAGGGAATAACTATGGCTACACCTTC.

The V call is TRBV14, the J call TRBJ2-3; no definite D call. This CDR3 has 17 residues. Germline V gene sequence: CDR1 SGHDN, CDR2 FVKESK. V was cut by 3 bases and J by 7 bases, with 23 bases left in between. This CDR3 reads CASSHETRRPPHYTQYF. The DNA of the CDR3 is TGTGCCAGCAGCCATGAAACCCGGCGGCCCCCCCACTATACGCAGTATTTT.

The V call is TRBV10-3, the J call TRBJ1-1; unclear D gene. The CDR3 spans 14 residues. Germline CDR1 reads ENHRY; CDR2 reads SYGVKD. V lost 2 bases and J lost 9, with 16 bases in between. The CDR3 is CAISEDTEIRKAFF. In DNA form, the CDR3 reads TGTGCCATCAGTGAGGACACTGAAATAAGAAAAGCTTTCTTT.

The rearrangement joins TRBV5-1 to TRBJ1-1; 7 nucleotides match TRBD1. The CDR3 has 17 residues. V shed 2 bases, J shed 7 bases, and the junction held 17 bases outside the gene matches. The germline gives CDR1 SGHRS, CDR2 YFSETQ. This CDR3 is CASSLASTGSFWGEAFF. As DNA, the CDR3 is TGCGCCAGCAGCTTAGCTTCGACAGGGTCTTTCTGGGGTGAAGCTTTCTTT. The full variable domain, its missing parts supplied by reference TRBV5-1 and TRBJ1-1, is KAGVTQTPRYLIKTRGQQVTLSCSPISGHRSVSWYQQTPGQGLQFLFEYFSETQRNKGNFPGRFSGRQFSNSRSEMNVSTLELGDSALYLCASSLASTGSFWGEAFFGQGTRLTVV.

V gene TRBV5-5 combines with J gene TRBJ1-1, with TRBD1 identical over 9 bases. The CDR3 runs to 13 residues. J lost 8 bases, V lost 7 bases, and 9 bases had no gene match. Germline values: CDR1 SGHKS, CDR2 YYEKEE (reference sequence). In nucleotides, the CDR3 is TGTGCCAGCTCGATCCTCACAGGGGGCGAAGCTTTCTTT. This codes for CASSILTGGEAFF.

V is TRBV18 and J is TRBJ2-7; 7 positions agree with TRBD2. V was clipped by 8 bases and J by 0 bases; unmatched bases: 4. Germline V CDR1 and CDR2: KGHSH, LQKENI. The CDR3 extends over 13 amino acids. In DNA form, the CDR3 reads TGTGCCAGCAAGCGGGAACACTCCTACGAGCAGTACTTC. This gives the protein CASKREHSYEQYF.

The chain recombines TRBV7-2 with TRBJ1-3; perhaps TRBD1 as D (5 bases). The CDR3 spans 15 residues. Trimming pared 4 bases from V and 1 base from J, leaving 11 bases between. Germline V gives CDR1 SGHTA, CDR2 FQGNSA. DNA of the CDR3: TGTGCCAGCAGCTCGCAGGGATATTCTGGAAACACCATATATTTT. It codes for CASSSQGYSGNTIYF.

The chain couples TRBV19 to TRBJ1-3; no clear D gene. Germline assignment: CDR1 LNHDA and CDR2 SQIVND (reference sequence). V shed 8 bases and J shed 0 bases, with 11 bases lying between them. The CDR3 contains 14 residues. This CDR3 is CASGGGISGNTIYF. In DNA, the CDR3 is TGTGCCAGTGGCGGAGGCATCTCTGGAAACACCATATATTTT.

This rearrangement joins TRBV12-3 or TRBV12-4 to TRBJ2-3; D not certain. The CDR3 totals 12 residues. The ends were cut back, 8 bases at V and 3 bases at J, with 9 bases in the middle. The CDR3 sequence is CASGEVTDTQYF. CDR3 DNA: TGTGCCAGCGGCGAGGTAACAGATACGCAGTATTTT.

The chain joins TRBV5-5 to TRBJ2-3, with a possible D match to TRBD2 (6 bases). V was clipped by 0 bases and J by 5 bases, with 13 bases between them. Germline V gene lookup returns CDR1 SGHKS and CDR2 YYEKEE (reference sequence). The CDR3 is 15 residues long. The CDR3 loop reads CASSLGWGDGDTQYF. DNA of the CDR3: TGTGCCAGCAGCTTGGGATGGGGGGACGGAGATACGCAGTATTTT. The whole variable domain, remainder taken from reference TRBV5-5 and TRBJ2-3, is DAGVTQSPTHLIKTRGQQVTLRCSPISGHKSVSWYQQVLGQGPQFIFQYYEKEERGRGNFPDRFSARQFPNYSSELNVNALLLGDSALYLCASSLGWGDGDTQYFGPGTRLTVL.

This clone was recorded a few times. In DNA, the CDR3 is TGTGCCAGCAAAGAGGAGGGTTCCTACGAGCAGTACGTC. It is translated as CASKEEGSYEQYV. The chain joins TRBV2 to TRBJ2-7; tentative D call: TRBD2 (6 bases). Germline V CDR1 and CDR2: SNHLY, FYNNEI. V was shortened by 7 bases and J by 1 base, with 11 bases between the two germline ends. The CDR3 length is 13 residues.